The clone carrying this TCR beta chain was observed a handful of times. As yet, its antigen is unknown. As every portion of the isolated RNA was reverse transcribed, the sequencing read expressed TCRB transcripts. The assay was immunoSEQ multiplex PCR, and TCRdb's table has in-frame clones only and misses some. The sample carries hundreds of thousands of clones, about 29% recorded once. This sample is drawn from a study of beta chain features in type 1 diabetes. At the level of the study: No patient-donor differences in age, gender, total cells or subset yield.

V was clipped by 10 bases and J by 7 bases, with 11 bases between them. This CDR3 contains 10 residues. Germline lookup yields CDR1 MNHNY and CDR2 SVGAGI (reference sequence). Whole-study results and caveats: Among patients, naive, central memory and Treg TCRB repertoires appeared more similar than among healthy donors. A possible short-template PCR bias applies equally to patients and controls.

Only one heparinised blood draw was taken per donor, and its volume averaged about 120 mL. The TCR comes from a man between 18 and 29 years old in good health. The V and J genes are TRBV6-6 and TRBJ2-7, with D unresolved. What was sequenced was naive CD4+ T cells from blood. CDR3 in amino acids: CAIGLEEQYF. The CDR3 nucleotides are TGTGCCATAGGCCTGGAGGAGCAGTACTTC.